This record covers a single T cell receptor (beta chain). Unmatched junction bases numbered 4, after V lost 3 bases and J lost 4 bases. The CDR3 contains 14 residues. CDR1 and CDR2 (germline): ENHRY, SYGVKD. This entry is derived from a study of blood T cell repertoires in COVID-19. Per the study methods: Scientists estimated how many nucleated cells there were by amplifying reference gene primers. Clones were read by immunoSEQ multiplex PCR, and TCRdb kept only the in-frame ones, dropping some. V, J and clone size are taken as reported in that table, and D and trimming were inferred from the DNA itself. Of a few hundred thousand clones in the sample, about 89% were seen once.

The TCR sequence derives from a man in his forties who had recovered from COVID-19. The sample comprised PBMCs or T cells enriched from blood (not recorded which). The chain employs TRBV10-3 and TRBJ1-1; TRBD1 agrees at 8 bases. In DNA, the CDR3 is TGTGCCATCAGTGATTTAACAGGGGGCACTGAAGCTTTCTTT. Amino acids: CAISDLTGGTEAFF.